A selection of T cell receptor beta chains follows, all from one sample in a study of vaccination and CD4 T cells after COVID-19. TCRdb called the PCR reads again in MiXCR, with one record for every CDR3 protein. Among approximately 20,000 distinct CDR3 sequences listed, about 62% were seen once. Their cognate antigens are unknown. Sequencing used CD4+ T cells from blood, cultured in vitro, obtained before SARS-CoV-2 vaccination. These receptors were obtained from a human donor who received a COVID-19 vaccine. The CDR3 runs from the conserved cysteine through the conserved F or W. D genes are given only for firm matches. Clone size is stated in some rows and not others, as once, few, many or a class when expanded.

V gene: TRBV7-8; D gene: TRBD2; clone size: .; J gene: TRBJ2-5; CDR3 protein: CASSLRMGRLAGFTTQETQYF; CDR3 DNA: TGTGCCAGCAGCTTAAGGATGGGGCGACTAGCGGGGTTTACCACCCAAGAGACCCAGTACTTC
V gene: TRBV6-1; D gene: .; clone size: .; J gene: TRBJ1-4; CDR3 protein: CASSDPGGYNEKLFF; CDR3 DNA: TGTGCCAGCAGTGACCCGGGGGGCTATAATGAAAAACTGTTTTTT
V gene: TRBV10-1; D gene: TRBD2; clone size: .; J gene: TRBJ2-1; CDR3 protein: CASSESVLAGNNEQFF; CDR3 DNA: TGCGCCAGCAGTGAGTCGGTACTAGCGGGGAACAATGAGCAGTTCTTC
V gene: TRBV12-3/TRBV12-4; D gene: .; clone size: large; J gene: TRBJ1-2; CDR3 protein: CASGRTNYGYTF; CDR3 DNA: TGTGCCAGCGGACGGACTAACTATGGCTACACCTTC
V gene: TRBV7-9; D gene: .; clone size: .; J gene: TRBJ2-5; CDR3 protein: CASSLISSFQYF; CDR3 DNA: TGTGCCAGCAGCTTAATTTCGAGTTTCCAGTACTTC
V gene: TRBV7-9; D gene: TRBD2; clone size: .; J gene: TRBJ2-7; CDR3 protein: CASSLDGGGFSSYEQYF; CDR3 DNA: TGTGCCAGCAGCTTAGATGGCGGGGGTTTCAGCTCCTACGAGCAGTACTTC
V gene: TRBV6-5; D gene: .; clone size: .; J gene: TRBJ2-7; CDR3 protein: CASSYSRGRYEQYF; CDR3 DNA: TGTGCCAGCAGTTACTCGCGGGGAAGATACGAGCAGTACTTC
V gene: TRBV5-1; D gene: .; clone size: few; J gene: TRBJ1-2; CDR3 protein: CASSPAEGYGYTF; CDR3 DNA: TGCGCCAGCAGCCCGGCAGAGGGCTATGGCTACACCTTC
V gene: TRBV25-1; D gene: .; clone size: few; J gene: TRBJ1-3; CDR3 protein: CASSDPTTSSGNTIYF; CDR3 DNA: TGTGCCAGCAGTGACCCGACAACTAGCTCTGGAAACACCATATATTTT
V gene: TRBV24-1; D gene: .; clone size: .; J gene: TRBJ1-1; CDR3 protein: CATSESGRNTEAFF; CDR3 DNA: TGTGCCACCAGTGAGTCGGGACGGAACACTGAAGCTTTCTTT
V gene: TRBV14; D gene: .; clone size: .; J gene: TRBJ1-1; CDR3 protein: CASSLKRERAFF; CDR3 DNA: TGTGCCAGCAGCCTTAAGAGGGAGAGGGCTTTCTTT